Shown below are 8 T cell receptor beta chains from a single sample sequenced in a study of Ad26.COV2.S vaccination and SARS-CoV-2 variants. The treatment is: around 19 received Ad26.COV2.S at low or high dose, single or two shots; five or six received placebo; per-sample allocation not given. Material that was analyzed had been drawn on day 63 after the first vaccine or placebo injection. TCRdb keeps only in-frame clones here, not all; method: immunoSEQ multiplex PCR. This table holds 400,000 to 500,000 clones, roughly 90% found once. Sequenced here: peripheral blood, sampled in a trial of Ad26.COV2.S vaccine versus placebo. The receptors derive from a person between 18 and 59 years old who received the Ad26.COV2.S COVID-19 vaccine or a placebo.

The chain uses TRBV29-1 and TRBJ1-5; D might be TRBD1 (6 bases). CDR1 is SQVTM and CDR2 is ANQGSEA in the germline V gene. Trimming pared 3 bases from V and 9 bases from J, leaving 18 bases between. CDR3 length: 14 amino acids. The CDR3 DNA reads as TGCAGCGTTGAGGGTACAGGGCCGATGGCGCCCCAGCATTTT. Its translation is CSVEGTGPMAPQHF. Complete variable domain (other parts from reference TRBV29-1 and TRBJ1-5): SAVISQKPSRDICQRGTSLTIQCQVDSQVTMMFWYRQQPGQSLTLIATANQGSEATYESGFVIDKFPISRPNLTFSTLTVSNMSPEDSSIYLCSVEGTGPMAPQHFGDGTRLSIL.

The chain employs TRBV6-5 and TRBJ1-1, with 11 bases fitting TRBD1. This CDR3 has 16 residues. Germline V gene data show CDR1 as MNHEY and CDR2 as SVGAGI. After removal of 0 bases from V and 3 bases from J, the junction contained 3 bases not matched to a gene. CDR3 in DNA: TGTGCCAGCAGTTACTCGAGGGACAGGGGGGACACTGAAGCTTTCTTT. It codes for CASSYSRDRGDTEAFF.

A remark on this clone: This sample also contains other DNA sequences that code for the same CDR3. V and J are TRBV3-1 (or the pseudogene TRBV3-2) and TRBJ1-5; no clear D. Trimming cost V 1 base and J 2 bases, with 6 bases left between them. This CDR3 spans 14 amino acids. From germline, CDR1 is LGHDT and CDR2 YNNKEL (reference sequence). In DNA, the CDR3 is TGTGCCAGCAGCCAAGTGAAGGGCAATCAGCCCCAGCATTTT. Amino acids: CASSQVKGNQPQHF.

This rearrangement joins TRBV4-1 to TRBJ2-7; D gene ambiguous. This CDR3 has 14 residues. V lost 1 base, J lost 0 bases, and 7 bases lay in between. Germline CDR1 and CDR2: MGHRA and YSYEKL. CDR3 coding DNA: TGCGCCAGCAGCCAAGTCCCACTCTCCTACGAGCAGTACTTC. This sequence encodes CASSQVPLSYEQYF.

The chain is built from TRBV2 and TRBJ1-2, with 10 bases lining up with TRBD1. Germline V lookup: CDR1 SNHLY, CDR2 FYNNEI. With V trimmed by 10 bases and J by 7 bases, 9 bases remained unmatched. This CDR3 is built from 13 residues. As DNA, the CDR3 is TGTGCCATAGTCGACAGGGGGCTGACTGGCTACACCTTC. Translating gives CAIVDRGLTGYTF.

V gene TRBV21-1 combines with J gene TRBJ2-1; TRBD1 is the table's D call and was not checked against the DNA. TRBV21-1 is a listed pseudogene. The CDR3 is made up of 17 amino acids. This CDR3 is CASSNHDRSAGYNEQFF. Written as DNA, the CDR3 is TGTGCCAGCAGCAACCACGACAGGTCGGCAGGCTACAATGAGCAGTTCTTC.

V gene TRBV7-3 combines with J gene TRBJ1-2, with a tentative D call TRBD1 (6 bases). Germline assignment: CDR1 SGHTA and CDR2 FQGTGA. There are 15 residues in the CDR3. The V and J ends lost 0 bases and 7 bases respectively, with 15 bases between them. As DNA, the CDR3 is TGTGCCAGCAGCTTAACCGCAGGGGCCATAAGTGGCTACACCTTC. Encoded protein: CASSLTAGAISGYTF.

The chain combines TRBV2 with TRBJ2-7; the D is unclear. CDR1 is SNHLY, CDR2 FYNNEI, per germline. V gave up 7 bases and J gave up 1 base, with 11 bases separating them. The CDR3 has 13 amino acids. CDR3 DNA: TGTGCCAGCATTTTCGTACAGTCCTACGAGCAGTACTTC. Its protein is CASIFVQSYEQYF.